These T cell receptor beta chains were read from a single sample in a study of control samples from healthy donors and cancer patients. Only in-frame clones appear in the TCRdb table, and some are missing; sequencing was by immunoSEQ multiplex PCR. This table has under 200,000 clones, about 94% appearing once. Sequencing input: blood. The receptors here all came from a woman aged 25 to 45 in good health. The CDR3 runs from the conserved cysteine through the conserved F or W. The D gene is left open where the match is weak. The size of a clone is reported for some rows only, either as once, few or many, or as a class for expanded clones.

D gene	V gene	clone size	J gene	CDR3 DNA	CDR3 protein
TRBD2	TRBV6-5	once	TRBJ2-5	TGTGCCAGCAGCATACTAGCGCTTGGGGAGACCCAGTACTTC	CASSILALGETQYF
-	TRBV7-9	-	TRBJ2-5	TGTGCCAGCAGCGTAGGACTTAAAGAGACCCAGTACTTC	CASSVGLKETQYF
-	TRBV4-1	-	TRBJ2-2	TGCGCCAGCAGCTCGCAATCGGGGGGCTTGTTAGACGGGGAGCTGTTTTTT	CASSSQSGGLLDGELFF
TRBD1	TRBV2	-	TRBJ1-1	TGTGCCAGCAGTGTTGACAGGGGGGACACTGAAGCTTTCTTT	CASSVDRGDTEAFF
-	TRBV7-3	-	TRBJ2-3	TGTGCCAGCAGCTCCGTGGCGGGCCTCACAGATACGCAGTATTTT	CASSSVAGLTDTQYF
TRBD2	TRBV19	-	TRBJ2-3	TGTGCCAGTAGTACACGGAATGGCGGGAGATGGGATACGCAGTATTTT	CASSTRNGGRWDTQYF
TRBD1	TRBV29-1	-	TRBJ1-2	TGCAGCGTCGGCCGGGACAGGGAAGACTATGGCTACACCTTC	CSVGRDREDYGYTF
TRBD2	TRBV30	few	TRBJ2-7	TGTGCCTGGAGTGCCGGGACTAGACCCTACGAGCAGTACTTC	CAWSAGTRPYEQYF
TRBD1	TRBV19	-	TRBJ1-4	TGTGCCAGTAGTATACTTATCGGGACAGGTTTTGAAAAACTGTTTTTT	CASSILIGTGFEKLFF
-	TRBV12-3/TRBV12-4	-	TRBJ2-7	-	CASSTSGEQYF
TRBD1	TRBV30	-	TRBJ1-6	TGTGCCTGGAGTCCTTCAGGGGGCTATAATTCACCCCTCCACTTT	CAWSPSGGYNSPLHF
TRBD2	TRBV7-7	-	TRBJ2-5	TGTGCCAGCAGCTTAGCCACAGCCCTGAGCGGGGGGACCCAGTACTTC	CASSLATALSGGTQYF
-	TRBV28	-	TRBJ1-5	TGTGCCAGCAGTATGTGGGGGGTTGAACAGCCCCAGCATTTT	CASSMWGVEQPQHF
-	TRBV19	-	TRBJ1-4	TGTGCCACCCAAACGGGGGCGCCTGAAAAACTGTTTTTT	CATQTGAPEKLFF
-	TRBV15	-	TRBJ2-3	TGTGCCACCAGCACCGGGCTTAGCACAGATACGCAGTATTTT	CATSTGLSTDTQYF
-	TRBV11-2	-	TRBJ2-2	TGTGCCAGCAGCTTAGAGGGGCTTACGAACACCGGGGAGCTGTTTTTT	CASSLEGLTNTGELFF
-	TRBV19	-	TRBJ1-1	TGTGCCAGTAGTTTGTCGGGCAACACTGAAGCTTTCTTT	CASSLSGNTEAFF